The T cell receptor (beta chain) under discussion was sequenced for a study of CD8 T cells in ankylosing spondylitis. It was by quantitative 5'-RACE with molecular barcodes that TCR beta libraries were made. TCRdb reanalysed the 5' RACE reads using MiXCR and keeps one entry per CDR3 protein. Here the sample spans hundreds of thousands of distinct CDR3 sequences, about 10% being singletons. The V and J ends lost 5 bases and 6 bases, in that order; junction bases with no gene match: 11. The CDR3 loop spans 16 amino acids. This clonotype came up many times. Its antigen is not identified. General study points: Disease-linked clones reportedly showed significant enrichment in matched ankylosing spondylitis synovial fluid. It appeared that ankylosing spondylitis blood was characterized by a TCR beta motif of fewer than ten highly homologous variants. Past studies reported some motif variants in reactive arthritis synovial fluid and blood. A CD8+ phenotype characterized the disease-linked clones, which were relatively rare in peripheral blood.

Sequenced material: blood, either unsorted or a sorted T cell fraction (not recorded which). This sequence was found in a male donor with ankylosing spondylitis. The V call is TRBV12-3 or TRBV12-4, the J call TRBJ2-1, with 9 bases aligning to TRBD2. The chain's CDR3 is CASSPRHSGSPNEQFF. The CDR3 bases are TGTGCCAGCAGTCCTCGCCATAGCGGGAGTCCCAATGAGCAGTTCTTC.